These 6 T cell receptor beta chains were all obtained from the same sample, sequenced in a study of OX40 agonist ivuxolimab in advanced cancers. Measured with immunoSEQ multiplex PCR; TCRdb has only the in-frame clones, and not every one. The sample carries tens of thousands of clones, about 91% recorded once. The sequencing used CD4+ or CD8+ T cells sorted from blood, collected in a trial of the OX40 agonist ivuxolimab. Receptors were obtained from an adult with an advanced solid tumor such as melanoma, head and neck, liver or kidney cancer.

As concerns this clone: The junction departs from the called germline gene at one end, perhaps through a read error. The chain has TRBV7-7 and TRBJ2-5; no clear D. Germline CDR1 SSHAT, CDR2 FNYEAQ (reference sequence). This CDR3 is built from 15 residues. CDR3 bases: TGTGCTAGCAGCTTTCAATTTGCCCCCCAAGAGACCCAGTACTTC. Translated, it gives CASSFQFAPQETQYF.

The J gene is TRBJ2-2, the V gene TRBV29-1; D is unclear. The CDR3 has 14 residues. With 4 bases removed from V and 4 bases from J, the gap between germline ends came to 13 bases. Looked up from germline, CDR1 is SQVTM and CDR2 is ANQGSEA. The CDR3, as DNA: TGCAGCGTTGCCCCGAGTCAGGTCACCGGGGAGCTGTTTTTT. Its protein product is CSVAPSQVTGELFF.

The V gene is TRBV4-3, the J gene TRBJ2-3; tentative D call: TRBD2 (7 bases). The CDR3 contains 16 residues. V was shortened by 0 bases and J by 1 base, with 11 bases between the two germline ends. Germline V gives CDR1 LGHNA, CDR2 YSLEER. Here the CDR3 DNA reads TGCGCCAGCAGCCAAGAGGGGAGGGGGGGCACAGATACGCAGTATTTT. Translated, it gives CASSQEGRGGTDTQYF.

The chain recombines TRBV4-3 with TRBJ2-5; TRBD1 agrees at 10 bases. The germline V gene has CDR1 LGHNA and CDR2 YSLEER. The trim removed 3 bases at V and 7 bases at J, leaving 11 bases unmatched. This CDR3 has 16 amino acids. This chain's CDR3 is CASSQDATGGRGTQYF. DNA of the CDR3: TGCGCCAGCAGCCAGGACGCGACAGGGGGCAGAGGGACCCAGTACTTC.

The chain combines TRBV5-1 with TRBJ2-3; TRBD2 aligns across 8 bases. Germline loops: CDR1 SGHRS, CDR2 YFSETQ. Unmatched junction bases numbered 7, after V lost 4 bases and J lost 3 bases. This CDR3 region has 15 residues. CDR3 in DNA: TGCGCCAGCAGCCCCCAGACTAGCGAAACAGATACGCAGTATTTT. Amino acids: CASSPQTSETDTQYF.

The chain links TRBV10-1 to TRBJ2-5, with D possibly TRBD1 on 5 matching bases. Germline CDR1 and CDR2: WNHNN and SYGVQD (reference sequence). The length of the CDR3 is 13 residues. With 6 bases removed from V and 4 bases from J, the gap between germline ends came to 12 bases. The CDR3 sequence is CASRGDTRETQYF. As DNA, the CDR3 is TGCGCCAGCAGAGGGGATACGAGAGAGACCCAGTACTTC.